This TCR beta chain originates from a study of CD8 T cells in ankylosing spondylitis. Study-wide results and caveats: Characteristic of ankylosing spondylitis blood, it appeared, was a TCR beta motif comprising roughly eight highly homologous variants.

The CDR3 sequence is 16 residues long. Trimming cost V 5 bases and J 5 bases; bases outside gene matches: 11. This clonotype was seen many times. Its antigen is not identified. Via MiXCR, TCRdb re-called the 5' RACE reads, giving one row per CDR3 protein. The sample records 750,000 to 850,000 distinct CDR3 sequences, 12% being singletons. The source material was blood, either unsorted or a sorted T cell fraction (not recorded which). V usage is TRBV12-3 or TRBV12-4 and J usage is TRBJ2-1; 8 bases are a match to TRBD1. This TCR derives from a male donor with ankylosing spondylitis. The CDR3 nucleotides are TGTGCCAGCAGTCCGACCGACAGGGGATACGACAATGAGCAGTTCTTC. Encoded protein: CASSPTDRGYDNEQFF.